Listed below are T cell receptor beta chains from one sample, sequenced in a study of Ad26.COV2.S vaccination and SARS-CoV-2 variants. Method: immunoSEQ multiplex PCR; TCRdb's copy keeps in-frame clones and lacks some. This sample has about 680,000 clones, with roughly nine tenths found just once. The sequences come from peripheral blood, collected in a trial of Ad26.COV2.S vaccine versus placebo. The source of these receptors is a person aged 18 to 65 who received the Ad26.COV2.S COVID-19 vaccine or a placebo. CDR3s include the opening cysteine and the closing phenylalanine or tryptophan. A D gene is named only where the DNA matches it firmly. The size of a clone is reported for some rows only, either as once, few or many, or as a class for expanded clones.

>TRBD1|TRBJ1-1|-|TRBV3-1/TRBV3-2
TGTGCCAGCAGCCAAGGGGACAGGGACACTGAAGCTTTCTTT
CASSQGDRDTEAFF
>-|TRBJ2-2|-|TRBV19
TGTGCCAGTAAAAAGGCTAATTCGAACACCGGGGAGCTGTTTTTT
CASKKANSNTGELFF
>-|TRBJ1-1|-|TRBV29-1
TGCAGCGTAGGGGCGATGAACACTGAAGCTTTCTTT
CSVGAMNTEAFF
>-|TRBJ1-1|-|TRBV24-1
TGTGCCACCAGTGATTTCGGCGGAGAAGCTTTCTTT
CATSDFGGEAFF
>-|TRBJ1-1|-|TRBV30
TGTGCCTGGAGTCCAGGGACTATCGCCGGAGCTTTCTTT
CAWSPGTIAGAFF
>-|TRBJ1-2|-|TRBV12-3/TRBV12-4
TGTGCCAGCAGTTTCGGGACGGGCTATGGCTACACCTTC
CASSFGTGYGYTF
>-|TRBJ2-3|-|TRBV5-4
TGTGCCAGCAGCTTGGCCAGCCCGGGGCCGTTAGATACGCAGTATTTT
CASSLASPGPLDTQYF
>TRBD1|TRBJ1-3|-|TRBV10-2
TGCGCCAGCAGTGAACGGGACAGGGGGATTGGAAACACCATATATTTT
CASSERDRGIGNTIYF
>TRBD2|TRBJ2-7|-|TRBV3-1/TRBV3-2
TGTGCCAGCAGCCCTCTAGGCGGGAGTTGGAACGAGCAGTACTTC
CASSPLGGSWNEQYF
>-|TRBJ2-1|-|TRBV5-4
TGTGCCAGCAGCCTAAAAAGGGGGAATGAGCAGTTCTTC
CASSLKRGNEQFF
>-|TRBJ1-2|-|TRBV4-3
TGCGCCAGCAGCCAAGATGAGGGGCGGCGGGGCTACACCTTC
CASSQDEGRRGYTF
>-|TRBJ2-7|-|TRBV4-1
TGCGCCAGCAGCCAAGGATCTACTTACGAGCAGTACTTC
CASSQGSTYEQYF
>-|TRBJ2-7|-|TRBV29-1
TGCAGCGTTCAAGACGGGACCTACGAGCAGTACTTC
CSVQDGTYEQYF
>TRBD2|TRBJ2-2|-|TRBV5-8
TGTGCCAGCAGCTTGGCCGATCGACTAGCGCGGACCGGGGAGCTGTTTTTT
CASSLADRLARTGELFF
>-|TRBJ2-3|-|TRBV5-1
TGCGCCAGCAGCTTGAGGGGACCCTCCACAGATACGCAGTATTTT
CASSLRGPSTDTQYF
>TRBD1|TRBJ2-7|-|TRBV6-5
TGTGCCAGCAGTTACCGTGGGACAGGGAGAACCTACGAGCAGTACTTC
CASSYRGTGRTYEQYF
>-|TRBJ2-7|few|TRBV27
TGTGCCAGCAGTTTCTCCCGGGGTCCCTACGAGCAGTACTTC
CASSFSRGPYEQYF
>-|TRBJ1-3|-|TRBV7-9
TGTGCCAGCAGCCCCACCTCGATTGGAAACACCATATATTTT
CASSPTSIGNTIYF
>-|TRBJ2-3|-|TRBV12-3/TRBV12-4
TGTGCCAGCAGGAGAGCAGATACGCAGTATTTT
CASRRADTQYF
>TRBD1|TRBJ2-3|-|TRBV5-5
TGTGCCAGCAGCTTGATCCCGGGACAGGGACGTACAGATACGCAGTATTTT
CASSLIPGQGRTDTQYF
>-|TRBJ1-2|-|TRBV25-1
TGTGCCAGCAGTGCGGTCTCCTATGGCTACACCTTC
CASSAVSYGYTF
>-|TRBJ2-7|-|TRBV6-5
TGTGCCAGCAGTTTCTTACAGGGTCGCGACGAGCAGTACTTC
CASSFLQGRDEQYF
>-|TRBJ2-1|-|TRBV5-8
TGTGCCAGCAGCTTCTCTAGGTATTCCTACAATGAGCAGTTCTTC
CASSFSRYSYNEQFF
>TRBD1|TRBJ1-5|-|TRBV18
TGTGCCAGCTCACCCGGACAGGGTAATCAGCCCCAGCATTTT
CASSPGQGNQPQHF
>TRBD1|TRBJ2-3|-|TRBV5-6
TGTGCCAGCAGTCCCGGGACAGGCGATGCAGATACGCAGTATTTT
CASSPGTGDADTQYF
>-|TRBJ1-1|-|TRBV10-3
TGTGCCATCAGGGGCGCAGGGACTGAAGCTTTCTTT
CAIRGAGTEAFF
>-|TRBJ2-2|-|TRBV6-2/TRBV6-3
TGTGCCAGCAGTTACAGCCGTCAGGGGGGCACCGGGGAGCTGTTTTTT
CASSYSRQGGTGELFF
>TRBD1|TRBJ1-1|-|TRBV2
TGTGCCAGCAGTCCTCCACAGGGGGGCACTGAAGCTTTCTTT
CASSPPQGGTEAFF
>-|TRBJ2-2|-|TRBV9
TGTGCCAGCAGGGCCAGACGTAACACCGGGGAGCTGTTTTTT
CASRARRNTGELFF
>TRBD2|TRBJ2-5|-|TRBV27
TGTGCCAGCAGTTTATCCTCTAGCGGGGCGAGGGAGACCCAGTACTTC
CASSLSSSGARETQYF
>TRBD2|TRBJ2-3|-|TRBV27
TGTGCCAGCAGTTTTGCCAGCGGGGGATCGGGTACGCAGTATTTT
CASSFASGGSGTQYF
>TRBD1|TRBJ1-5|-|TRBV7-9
TGTGCCAGCAGCTCGACCCGGGACAGTCCAAATCAGCCCCAGCATTTT
CASSSTRDSPNQPQHF
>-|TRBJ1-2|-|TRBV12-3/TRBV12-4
TGTGCCAGCTCTTTCCAGGAGGCTGGCTACACCTTC
CASSFQEAGYTF
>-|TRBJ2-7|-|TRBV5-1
TGCGCCAGCAGCGAAGAGTACGAGCAGTACTTC
CASSEEYEQYF
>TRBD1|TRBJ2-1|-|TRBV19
TGTGCCACCGCGACAGGGAATAGGTACAATGAGCAGTTCTTC
CATATGNRYNEQFF
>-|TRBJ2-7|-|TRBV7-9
TGTGCCAGCAGCGAGGGACCGGGCTACGAGCAGTACTTC
CASSEGPGYEQYF
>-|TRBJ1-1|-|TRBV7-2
TGTGCCAGCAGCTCCCTAGGTTCGGGGAACACTGAAGCTTTCTTT
CASSSLGSGNTEAFF
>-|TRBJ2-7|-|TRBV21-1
TGTGCCAGCTCCAAAGGACCCAAAGGTCTCTACGAGCAGTACTTC
CASSKGPKGLYEQYF
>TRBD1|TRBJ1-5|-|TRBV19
TGTGCCAGTACGGACAGGTCCGTGAATCAGCCCCAGCATTTT
CASTDRSVNQPQHF
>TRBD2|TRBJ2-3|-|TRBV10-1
TGCGCCAGCAGTCAATTGGCTAGCGGGAACGAGGGCCAGTATTTT
CASSQLASGNEGQYF
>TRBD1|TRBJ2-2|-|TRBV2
TGTGCCAGCAGCGCAGGGGGCGACACCGGGGAGCTGTTTTTT
CASSAGGDTGELFF
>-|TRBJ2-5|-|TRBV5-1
TGCGCCAGCAGCTCCCTTGGGGCCCAGGAGACCCAGTACTTC
CASSSLGAQETQYF
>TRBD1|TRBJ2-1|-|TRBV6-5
TGTGCCAGCAAAGCCCGGGACAGTTACAATGAGCAGTTCTTC
CASKARDSYNEQFF
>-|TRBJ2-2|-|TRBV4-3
TGCGCCAGCAGCCGGGAGAATAGGGGGGCCGGGGAGCTGTTTTTT
CASSRENRGAGELFF
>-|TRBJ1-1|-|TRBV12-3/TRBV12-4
TGTGCCAGCAGTATGAACACTGAAGCTTTCTTT
CASSMNTEAFF
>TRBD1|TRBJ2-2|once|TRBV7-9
TGTGCCAGCAGCTTAAGGACAGGGGCTTTCGGGGAGCTGTTTTTT
CASSLRTGAFGELFF
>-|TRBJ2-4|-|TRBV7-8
TGTGCCAGCAGCCCCGGACAGAACATTCAGTACTTC
CASSPGQNIQYF
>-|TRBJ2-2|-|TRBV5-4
TGTGCCAGCACCCCCAGGGCGGACCACACCGGGGAGCTGTTTTTT
CASTPRADHTGELFF
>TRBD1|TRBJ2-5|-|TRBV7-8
TGTGCCAGCAGCTCCAGACAGGGACGAGAGACCCAGTACTTC
CASSSRQGRETQYF
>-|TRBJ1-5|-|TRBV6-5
TGTGCCAGCAGGAGGAGGAGCAATCAGCCCCAGCATTTT
CASRRRSNQPQHF
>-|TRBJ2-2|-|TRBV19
TGTGCCAGTAGTATAGTGGGGGCCGTCGCCGGGGAGCTGTTTTTT
CASSIVGAVAGELFF
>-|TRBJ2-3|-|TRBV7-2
TGTGCCAGCAGCTTAAGGGGTAGCACAGATACGCAGTATTTT
CASSLRGSTDTQYF
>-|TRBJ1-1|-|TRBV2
TGTGCCAGCAATTCCGGGACGGTGAACACTGAAGCTTTCTTT
CASNSGTVNTEAFF